This TCR beta chain was identified during a study of post-analysis software for immune sequencing data. Study-level findings and limits: Compared against controls, patients with multiple sclerosis displayed significantly lower normalized Chao1 diversity. In patients, five TRBV segments were more frequent than in controls, with TRBV5-6, TRBV5-1 and TRBV20-1 among them.

The CDR3 is 13 residues long. Germline loops: CDR1 DFQATT, CDR2 SNEGSKA (reference sequence). Built from TCR beta cDNA, the libraries had unique molecular identifiers in them. MiXCR, run by TCRdb on the PCR reads, gives a single entry per CDR3 protein. The sample consists of hundreds of thousands of distinct CDR3 sequences, 55% to 60% of them appearing once. This clonotype was seen more than once but under ten times. Antigen unknown. J is TRBJ2-7 and V is TRBV20-1; no reliable D call. TRBJ2-5 matches the DNA end more closely, so the J call is doubtful. The sequenced material came from blood. This TCR derives from a girl between 2 and 10 years old with multiple sclerosis. The CDR3, as DNA: TGCAGTGCTAGTTTAACCGTGAAAGAGACCCAGTACTTC. Residues: CSASLTVKETQYF.